The 30 T cell receptor beta chains below were found in one sample sequenced in a study of blood T cell repertoires in COVID-19. Libraries were prepared by immunoSEQ multiplex PCR; TCRdb keeps only in-frame clonotypes and omits some of them. This repertoire shows some 220,000 clones, around four fifths found once; its top ten account for roughly 6.4%. Sequencing was done on a sample of peripheral blood. The source of these receptors is an older woman with active or convalescent COVID-19.

The table lists this clone with a few counts. Different DNA sequences within this sample yield the same CDR3. This chain connects TRBV5-4 to TRBJ2-5; D possibly corresponds to TRBD2 (6 bases). Germline V gene lookup returns CDR1 SGHNT and CDR2 YYREEE (reference sequence). The CDR3 is 14 amino acids. Trimming removed 2 bases at V and 2 bases at J, with 10 bases between. The CDR3 sequence is CASSLAGVQETQYF. Here the CDR3 DNA reads TGTGCCAGCAGCTTAGCGGGTGTACAAGAGACCCAGTACTTC.

This clone was counted a single time. This specimen includes other DNA sequences encoding the same CDR3. This sequence joins TRBV7-2 and TRBJ2-3, with 13 bases fitting TRBD2. V gave up 4 bases and J gave up 4 bases; unmatched junction bases: 5. CDR1 is SGHTA and CDR2 is FQGNSA in the germline V gene. The CDR3 spans 16 residues. CDR3 sequence (DNA): TGTGCCAGCAGCTCCCGACTAGCGGGAGGCGCAGATACGCAGTATTTT. This translates into CASSSRLAGGADTQYF.

The V and J genes are TRBV7-2 and TRBJ2-5, with TRBD1 identical over 9 bases. Germline loops: CDR1 SGHTA, CDR2 FQGNSA. CDR3 length: 16 amino acids. The ends lost 1 base at V and 3 bases at J; junction bases unmatched: 6. The CDR3 protein is CASSLVGTGREETQYF. In DNA, the CDR3 is TGTGCCAGCAGCTTAGTGGGGACAGGGAGGGAAGAGACCCAGTACTTC.

V usage is TRBV7-2 and J usage is TRBJ2-3; D is ambiguous. The germline V gene encodes CDR1 SGHTA and CDR2 FQGNSA. The CDR3 sequence is 13 residues long. Deletions cut 2 bases from V and 4 bases from J, with 7 bases between. The CDR3 region is CASSLFAADTQYF. The CDR3 region has the DNA TGTGCCAGCAGCTTATTCGCGGCAGATACGCAGTATTTT.

The chain recombines TRBV5-4 with TRBJ2-1; possible D gene TRBD1, 5 bases. From germline, CDR1 is SGHNT and CDR2 YYREEE (reference sequence). V lost 0 bases to trimming and J lost 10 bases, with 14 bases between them. The CDR3 consists of 14 residues. The CDR3 DNA reads TGTGCCAGCAGCTTGGGGTTCGCAGGGAACGAGCAGTTCTTC. Translating it yields CASSLGFAGNEQFF. The complete variable domain, with remaining parts taken from reference TRBV5-4 and TRBJ2-1, reads ETGVTQSPTHLIKTRGQQVTLRCSSQSGHNTVSWYQQALGQGPQFIFQYYREEENGRGNFPPRFSGLQFPNYSSELNVNALELDDSALYLCASSLGFAGNEQFFGPGTRLTVL.

This rearrangement joins TRBV25-1 to TRBJ2-3; 8 bases are a match to TRBD2. Germline V CDR1 and CDR2: MGHDK, SYGVNS. The CDR3 totals 15 residues. J was trimmed by 5 bases and V by 0 bases; bases with no gene match: 4. CDR3 in amino acids: CASSEYSGGRDTQYF. The CDR3 nucleotides read TGTGCCAGCAGTGAATATTCGGGGGGGCGAGATACGCAGTATTTT.

This chain uses TRBV5-8 with TRBJ2-7; possible D gene TRBD2, 6 bases. Germline CDR1 and CDR2: SGHTS and YDEGEE. This CDR3 is built from 13 residues. Trimming removed 1 base at V and 7 bases at J, with 12 bases between. CDR3 DNA: TGTGCCAGCAGCTTGTTCGGGAGATCGGAGCAGTACTTC. Amino acids: CASSLFGRSEQYF.

The chain combines TRBV29-1 with TRBJ1-1; 7 bases match TRBD1. V shed 7 bases, J shed 6 bases, and the junction held 11 bases outside the gene matches. The CDR3 contains 13 residues. CDR1 is SQVTM, CDR2 ANQGSEA, per germline. The CDR3 sequence is CSARPDRDAEAFF. CDR3 DNA sequence: TGCAGCGCCAGACCCGACAGGGACGCTGAAGCTTTCTTT.

The CDR3 reads CASSHPPWLEQYF. CDR3 coding DNA: TGTGCCAGCAGCCATCCCCCCTGGCTGGAGCAGTACTTC. V is TRBV12-3 or TRBV12-4 and J is TRBJ2-7; no reliable D call. There are 13 residues in the CDR3. V was trimmed by 6 bases and J by 7 bases, leaving 16 bases between them.

The rearrangement joins TRBV6-5 to TRBJ1-2; TRBD1 aligns across 8 bases. V was pared by 6 bases and J by 4 bases, with 10 bases of the junction left unmatched. This CDR3 has 15 residues. Germline V gene sequence: CDR1 MNHEY, CDR2 SVGAGI. The CDR3 protein is CASSPGAGGVYGYTF. Here the CDR3 DNA reads TGTGCCAGCAGCCCAGGGGCAGGGGGCGTCTATGGCTACACCTTC.

This chain connects TRBV7-8 to TRBJ2-1, with 7 nucleotides matching TRBD1. The CDR3 runs 17 residues. Trimming removed 5 bases from V and 0 bases from J; junction bases left unmatched: 10. The germline gives CDR1 SGHVS, CDR2 FQNEAQ. Here the CDR3 reads CASSPLRGTVSYNEQFF. Here the CDR3 DNA reads TGTGCCAGCAGCCCGTTGAGGGGGACAGTCTCCTACAATGAGCAGTTCTTC.

V and J are TRBV6-5 and TRBJ2-7; 8 bases agree with TRBD2. The CDR3 length is 15 residues. With V trimmed by 4 bases and J by 1 base, 6 bases remained unmatched. Germline V CDR1 and CDR2: MNHEY, SVGAGI. The CDR3 sequence is CASSSGGGPSYEQYV. CDR3 coding DNA: TGTGCCAGCAGTTCCGGGGGGGGCCCATCCTACGAGCAGTACGTC.

The chain combines TRBV7-2 with TRBJ2-1; TRBD2 agrees at 10 bases. Germline V gene data show CDR1 as SGHTA and CDR2 as FQGNSA. This CDR3 region has 18 residues. V was pared by 4 bases and J by 0 bases, with 9 bases of the junction left unmatched. CDR3 protein: CASSSMTSGWSSYNEQFF. The CDR3 DNA follows: TGTGCCAGCAGCTCGATGACTAGCGGGTGGAGCTCCTACAATGAGCAGTTCTTC.

The chain joins TRBV7-2 to TRBJ1-5, with a possible D match to TRBD1 (5 bases). The CDR3 is 13 amino acids. CDR1 and CDR2 from the germline V gene are SGHTA and FQGNSA. Trimming removed 5 bases at V and 5 bases at J, with 10 bases between. The CDR3 is CASSLRVDQPQHF. DNA for the CDR3: TGTGCCAGCAGCCTCAGGGTGGATCAGCCCCAGCATTTT.

J is TRBJ2-3 and V is TRBV6-5; 9 bases line up with TRBD2. Losses at the gene ends were 6 bases for V and 7 bases for J; bases not matched to a gene: 8. The germline V gene has CDR1 MNHEY and CDR2 SVGAGI. The CDR3 has 14 residues. The chain's CDR3 is CASSDSGGFYTQYF. The CDR3 nucleotides read TGTGCCAGCAGCGACAGCGGGGGGTTTTATACGCAGTATTTT.

The chain employs TRBV11-2 and TRBJ2-7, with 9 bases fitting TRBD1. The CDR3 is 15 residues long. In germline, CDR1 is SGHAT, CDR2 FQNNGV. Trimming removed 5 bases from V and 4 bases from J; junction bases left unmatched: 9. The CDR3 here is CASSASGTGFYEQYV. CDR3 DNA sequence: TGTGCCAGCAGCGCCTCCGGGACAGGGTTTTACGAGCAGTACGTC.

V gene TRBV15 combines with J gene TRBJ2-1; tentative D call: TRBD2 (6 bases). Germline CDR1 reads LNHNV; CDR2 reads YYDKDF (reference sequence). Deletions cut 4 bases from V and 5 bases from J, with 12 bases between. CDR3 length: 14 residues. CDR3 loop: CATSTRLEDNEQFF. CDR3 bases: TGTGCCACCAGCACGAGACTAGAAGACAATGAGCAGTTCTTC.

The V gene is TRBV9, the J gene TRBJ1-3; the D is unclear. Per the germline V gene, CDR1 is SGDLS and CDR2 is YYNGEE. The V end was cut by 0 bases, the J end by 0 bases, with 10 bases between. CDR3 size: 16 residues. The CDR3 protein is CASSVDRGTSGNTIYF. The DNA of the CDR3 is TGTGCCAGCAGCGTAGATCGGGGAACCTCTGGAAACACCATATATTTT.

The V gene is TRBV28, the J gene TRBJ2-3; 7 nucleotides align to TRBD1. Germline loops: CDR1 MDHEN, CDR2 SYDVKM. This CDR3 contains 15 residues. With 10 bases clipped from V and 0 bases from J, the junction kept 10 bases outside the gene matches. CDR3 amino acids: CATTFNRGSTDTQYF. In nucleotides, the CDR3 is TGTGCCACTACATTTAACAGGGGTAGCACAGATACGCAGTATTTT.

This chain uses TRBV5-1 with TRBJ2-1, with D unclear. The CDR3 runs to 14 residues. From germline, CDR1 is SGHRS and CDR2 YFSETQ. Trimming removed 0 bases at V and 9 bases at J, with 13 bases between. The CDR3 here is CASSLASHNFEQFF. The CDR3 DNA sequence: TGCGCCAGCAGCTTGGCGTCGCATAACTTTGAGCAGTTCTTC. The entire variable domain, with the rest obtained from reference TRBV5-1 and TRBJ2-1, is as follows: KAGVTQTPRYLIKTRGQQVTLSCSPISGHRSVSWYQQTPGQGLQFLFEYFSETQRNKGNFPGRFSGRQFSNSRSEMNVSTLELGDSALYLCASSLASHNFEQFFGPGTRLTVL.

Only one count was recorded for this clone. This chain uses TRBV9 with TRBJ1-1; D remains ambiguous. The CDR3 is 14 amino acids. Germline loops: CDR1 SGDLS, CDR2 YYNGEE. V lost 0 bases and J lost 1, with 7 bases in between. CDR3: CASSVVSGNTEAFF. CDR3 nucleotide sequence: TGTGCCAGCAGCGTAGTATCAGGGAACACTGAAGCTTTCTTT.

This rearrangement joins TRBV3-1 (or the pseudogene TRBV3-2) to TRBJ1-3; 12 bases map to TRBD1. CDR1 is LGHDT, CDR2 YNNKEL, per germline (reference sequence). Losses at the gene ends were 6 bases for V and 5 bases for J; bases not matched to a gene: 2. The CDR3 runs 14 residues. CDR3 nucleotides: TGTGCCAGCAGTAGGGACAGGGGGCGAAACACCATATATTTT. Translation gives CASSRDRGRNTIYF.

The chain carries TRBV30 and TRBJ1-2, with 7 bases matching TRBD1. Germline V lookup: CDR1 GTSNPN, CDR2 SVGIG (reference sequence). The CDR3 extends over 11 amino acids. CDR3 DNA sequence: TGTGCTTCGACAGGGCGCTATGGCTACACCTTC. Translating gives CASTGRYGYTF.

CDR3: CASKGTSGRWEFF. The CDR3 DNA reads TGTGCCAGCAAGGGGACTAGCGGGAGGTGGGAGTTCTTC. This chain joins TRBV6-5 and TRBJ2-1; 15 positions agree with TRBD2. This CDR3 has 13 residues. CDR1 is MNHEY and CDR2 is SVGAGI in the germline V gene. The V segment lost 7 bases and the J segment 14 bases; nucleotides outside the gene matches: 6.

The chain couples TRBV19 to TRBJ1-4, with D unresolved. Trimming removed 9 bases at V and 7 bases at J, with 6 bases between. CDR1 and CDR2 from the germline V gene are LNHDA and SQIVND (reference sequence). The CDR3 length is 10 residues. This CDR3 reads CASYREKLFF. CDR3 nucleotides: TGTGCCAGCTACCGTGAAAAACTGTTTTTT.

CDR3 bases: TGTGCCAGCACCCTACAGGGGGCCGCTACTGAAGCTTTCTTT. As protein: CASTLQGAATEAFF. The V call is TRBV6-5, the J call TRBJ1-1, with 9 bases lining up with TRBD1. Per germline, CDR1 MNHEY and CDR2 SVGAGI. V lost 7 bases to trimming and J lost 5 bases; unmatched junction nucleotides: 8. The CDR3 has 14 amino acids.

The chain couples TRBV4-2 to TRBJ2-1; 13 bases align to TRBD2. Germline CDR1 and CDR2: LGHNA and YNFKEQ. Trimming removed 4 bases from V and 2 bases from J; junction bases left unmatched: 2. CDR3 length: 16 residues. The CDR3 DNA reads as TGTGCCAGCAGCCGGACTAGCGGGAGAACCTACAATGAGCAGTTCTTC. Its translation is CASSRTSGRTYNEQFF.

The chain is built from TRBV7-9 and TRBJ2-3; TRBD2 matches 11 bases. This CDR3 spans 16 amino acids. In germline, CDR1 is SEHNR, CDR2 FQNEAQ (reference sequence). Losses at the gene ends were 9 bases for V and 2 bases for J; bases not matched to a gene: 10. CDR3 nucleotides: TGTGCCAGTCGACTAGCGGGACCCCTCGACACAGATACGCAGTATTTT. This sequence encodes CASRLAGPLDTDTQYF.

A few counts support this clone. The V call is TRBV29-1, the J call TRBJ1-2, with D hard to call. The CDR3 consists of 11 residues. Germline V gene sequence: CDR1 SQVTM, CDR2 ANQGSEA. V lost 3 bases to trimming and J lost 0 bases, with 2 bases between them. The CDR3 bases are TGCAGCGTTGACACTAACTATGGCTACACCTTC. Encoded protein: CSVDTNYGYTF.

The CDR3 bases are TGTGCCAGCAGCTTTGGGGGGGCGATGGAGACCCAGTACTTC. Translation gives CASSFGGAMETQYF. The chain uses TRBV13 and TRBJ2-5, with D tentatively TRBD2 (7 bases). In germline, CDR1 is PRHDT, CDR2 FYEKMQ (reference sequence). This CDR3 has 14 amino acids. V gave up 3 bases and J gave up 5 bases, with 13 bases separating them.